The clone carrying this T cell receptor (beta chain) was counted between two and nine times. Germline lookup yields CDR1 SGHNT and CDR2 YYREEE (reference sequence). V trimming: 4 bases; J trimming: 4 bases; junction bases outside the gene matches: 2. The CDR3 is 14 amino acids. These data originate in a study of blood T cells in healthy people across ages. Study information: Template switching retrieved approximately one barcoded beta molecule for each two T cells.

Alongside a J-beta primer mix, a sample-barcoded 5' primer served in a second PCR lasting about 7 to 11 cycles. Tagging of each cDNA molecule was performed by a template-switch adaptor with 12 random nucleotides. TCRdb reanalysed the 5' RACE reads using MiXCR and keeps one entry per CDR3 protein. The data show about 760,000 distinct CDR3 sequences, with roughly 25% seen just once and more than 7.5% held by the top ten. These sequences were also reported in another study, on T cells of mothers and their children.

The rearrangement uses TRBV5-4 and TRBJ2-4; TRBD1 matches at 10 bases. The specimen sequenced was blood. The sequence was collected from a boy under 18 in good health. The CDR3 protein is CASSLDRGKNIQYF. In nucleotides, the CDR3 is TGTGCCAGCAGCCTGGACAGGGGGAAAAACATTCAGTACTTC. Full variable domain (missing parts from reference TRBV5-4 and TRBJ2-4): ETGVTQSPTHLIKTRGQQVTLRCSSQSGHNTVSWYQQALGQGPQFIFQYYREEENGRGNFPPRFSGLQFPNYSSELNVNALELDDSALYLCASSLDRGKNIQYFGAGTRLSVL.